A single sample gave rise to the 5 T cell receptor beta chains below, sequenced in a study of blood T cells in healthy people across ages. The authors ran a second PCR of about 7 to 12 cycles using a sample-barcoded 5' primer and a J-beta primer mix. TCRdb used MiXCR to reprocess the 5' RACE reads, holding one entry per CDR3 protein. The table includes 650,000 to 1,000,000 distinct CDR3 sequences, around 36% detected once. The sample was blood. The receptors here all came from a man aged 18 to 29 in good health.

This sequence joins TRBV5-1 and TRBJ2-1, with D maybe TRBD2 (6 bases). Germline CDR1 and CDR2: SGHRS and YFSETQ. Trimming took 4 bases from V and 2 from J, leaving 10 bases between them. The length of the CDR3 is 14 residues. The CDR3 DNA follows: TGCGCCAGCAGCACCCGGGGGACCTACAATGAGCAGTTCTTC. It encodes CASSTRGTYNEQFF.

This clonotype was found a few times. This chain joins TRBV20-1 and TRBJ1-5; a weak D match, TRBD1 (6 bases). In germline, CDR1 is DFQATT, CDR2 SNEGSKA (reference sequence). The length of the CDR3 is 13 residues. The V gene lost 5 bases and the J gene lost 1 base, with 9 bases spanning the gap. This CDR3 is CSAYTGSNQPQHF. The CDR3 DNA reads TGCAGTGCTTATACAGGGAGCAATCAGCCCCAGCATTTT.

Of note for this clonotype: One end of the junction varies from germline; a read error may be responsible. The J gene is TRBJ1-6, the V gene TRBV2, with 9 nucleotides matching TRBD1. CDR1 and CDR2 from the germline V gene are SNHLY and FYNNEI. CDR3 length: 13 amino acids. This chain's CDR3 is CASRMDRGTPPHF. The CDR3 nucleotides are TGTGCCAGCAGGATGGACAGGGGTACACCCCCCCACTTT. The complete variable domain, with remaining parts taken from reference TRBV2 and TRBJ1-6, reads EPEVTQTPSHQVTQMGQEVILRCVPISNHLYFYWYRQILGQKVEFLVSFYNNEISEKSEIFDDQFSVERPDGSNFTLKIRSTKLEDSAMYFCASRMDRGTPPHFGNGTRLTVT.

V is TRBV20-1 and J is TRBJ1-4; no definite D call. The CDR3 covers 13 residues. V was trimmed by 2 bases and J by 3 bases, leaving 7 bases between them. From germline, CDR1 is DFQATT and CDR2 SNEGSKA (reference sequence). The CDR3 coding sequence is TGCAGTGCTAGATGGGTTGCTAATGAAAAACTGTTTTTT. Translation gives CSARWVANEKLFF.

This clonotype was seen only a few times. The chain joins TRBV12-3 or TRBV12-4 to TRBJ2-5; the D gene is possibly TRBD1 (5 bases). V lost 2 bases and J lost 4, with 17 bases in between. The CDR3 has 16 residues. CDR3 amino acids: CASSLNLQGKGETQYF. DNA for the CDR3: TGTGCCAGCAGTTTAAATCTCCAGGGAAAAGGAGAGACCCAGTACTTC.